This TCR beta chain was captured by sequencing in a study of blood T cell repertoires in COVID-19. On the study more broadly: From T cells, B-cell-depleted T cells, or PBMCs came the material, which was cDNA or gDNA.

Germline V lookup: CDR1 LNHDA, CDR2 SQIVND (reference sequence). The CDR3 runs to 17 residues. V lost 3 bases and J lost 1, with 17 bases in between. The table came from immunoSEQ multiplex PCR; TCRdb's copy has only in-frame clones and leaves some out. The sample lists 300,000 to 350,000 clones, 87% occurring once. Sequencing input: peripheral blood. The sequence came from a young man with active or convalescent COVID-19. V and J are TRBV19 and TRBJ2-3, with D possibly matching TRBD2 (5 bases). The CDR3 loop is CASSIIVVSGRTDTQYF. In nucleotides, the CDR3 is TGTGCCAGTAGTATCATAGTGGTGAGCGGCCGCACAGATACGCAGTATTTT.